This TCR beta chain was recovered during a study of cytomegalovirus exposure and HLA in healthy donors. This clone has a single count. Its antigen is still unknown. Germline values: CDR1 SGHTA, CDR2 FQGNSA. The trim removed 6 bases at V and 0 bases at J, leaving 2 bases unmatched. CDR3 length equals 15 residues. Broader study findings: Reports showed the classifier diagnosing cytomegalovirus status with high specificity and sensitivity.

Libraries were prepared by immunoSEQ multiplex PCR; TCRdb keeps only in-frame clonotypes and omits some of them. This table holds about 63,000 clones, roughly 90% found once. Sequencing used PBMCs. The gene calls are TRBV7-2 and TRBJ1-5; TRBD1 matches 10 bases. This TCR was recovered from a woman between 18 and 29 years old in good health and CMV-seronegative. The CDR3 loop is CASRTGGGSNQPQHF. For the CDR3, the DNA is TGTGCCAGCAGGACAGGGGGCGGTAGCAATCAGCCCCAGCATTTT.